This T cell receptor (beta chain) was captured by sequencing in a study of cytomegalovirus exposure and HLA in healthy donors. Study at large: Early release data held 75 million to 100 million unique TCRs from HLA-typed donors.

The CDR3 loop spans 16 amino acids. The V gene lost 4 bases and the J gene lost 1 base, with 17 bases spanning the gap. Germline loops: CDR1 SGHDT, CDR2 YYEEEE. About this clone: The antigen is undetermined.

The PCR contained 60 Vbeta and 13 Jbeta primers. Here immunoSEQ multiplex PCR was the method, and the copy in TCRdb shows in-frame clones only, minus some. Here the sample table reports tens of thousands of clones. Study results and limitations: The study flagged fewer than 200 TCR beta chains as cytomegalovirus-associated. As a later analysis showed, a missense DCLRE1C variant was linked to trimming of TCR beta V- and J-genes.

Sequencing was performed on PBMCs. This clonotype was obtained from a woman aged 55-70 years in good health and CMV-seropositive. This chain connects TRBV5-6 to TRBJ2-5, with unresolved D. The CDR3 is CASSTYVSFSQETQYF. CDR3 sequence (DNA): TGTGCCAGCAGCACCTATGTGTCGTTCTCCCAAGAGACCCAGTACTTC.